Listed below are T cell receptor beta chains from one sample, sequenced in a study of blood T cell repertoires in COVID-19. Method: immunoSEQ multiplex PCR; TCRdb's copy keeps in-frame clones and lacks some. This sample yields 200,000 to 300,000 clones, of which about 73% are seen a single time; about 3.1% belongs to the top ten. Sequenced input: peripheral blood. The receptors originated from a woman at least 80 years old with acute or convalescent COVID-19. Each CDR3 is given with its conserved first and last residue. The order of the fields is D gene, clone size, V gene, J gene, CDR3 protein, CDR3 DNA. The D gene is left open where the match is weak. Rows may omit the clone size; those that give it use once, few, many or a size class.

d_call: .; clone_size: .; v_call: TRBV4-1; j_call: TRBJ1-4; cdr3_aa: CASSLQLLNEKLFF; cdr3_nt: TGCGCCAGCAGCCTACAGTTACTTAATGAAAAACTGTTTTTT
d_call: .; clone_size: .; v_call: TRBV6-1; j_call: TRBJ1-2; cdr3_aa: CASSEHTNYGYTF; cdr3_nt: TGTGCCAGCAGTGAGCACACTAACTATGGCTACACCTTC
d_call: TRBD1; clone_size: once; v_call: TRBV30; j_call: TRBJ1-3; cdr3_aa: CAWSQTGSYGNTIYF; cdr3_nt: TGTGCCTGGAGCCAGACAGGGTCATATGGAAACACCATATATTTT
d_call: .; clone_size: .; v_call: TRBV5-1; j_call: TRBJ2-5; cdr3_aa: CASKRETTKETQYF; cdr3_nt: TGCGCCAGCAAGCGCGAGACTACAAAAGAGACCCAGTACTTC
d_call: .; clone_size: .; v_call: TRBV19; j_call: TRBJ1-1; cdr3_aa: CASRFSGAGVTEAFF; cdr3_nt: TGTGCCAGTAGATTCTCCGGGGCAGGGGTCACTGAAGCTTTCTTT
d_call: .; clone_size: .; v_call: TRBV2; j_call: TRBJ2-7; cdr3_aa: CASRQVSYEQYF; cdr3_nt: TGTGCCAGCAGGCAGGTCTCCTACGAGCAGTACTTC
d_call: .; clone_size: .; v_call: TRBV28; j_call: TRBJ1-4; cdr3_aa: CASCTSGRGDEKLFF; cdr3_nt: TGTGCCAGCTGCACCAGTGGCAGGGGAGATGAAAAACTGTTTTTT
d_call: TRBD1; clone_size: .; v_call: TRBV7-2; j_call: TRBJ2-7; cdr3_aa: CASSPDRGVYEQYF; cdr3_nt: TGTGCCAGCAGCCCCGACAGGGGGGTCTACGAGCAGTACTTC
d_call: TRBD1; clone_size: .; v_call: TRBV4-1; j_call: TRBJ2-7; cdr3_aa: CASSQSGQGATEQYF; cdr3_nt: TGCGCCAGCAGCCAATCAGGACAGGGGGCGACCGAGCAGTACTTC
d_call: .; clone_size: .; v_call: TRBV21-1; j_call: TRBJ2-7; cdr3_aa: CASSREGHYEQYF; cdr3_nt: TGTGCCAGCAGCAGGGAGGGCCACTACGAGCAGTACTTC
d_call: .; clone_size: .; v_call: TRBV9; j_call: TRBJ2-7; cdr3_aa: CASSARPGLSYEQYF; cdr3_nt: TGTGCCAGCAGCGCGCGACCGGGACTGTCCTACGAGCAGTACTTC
d_call: TRBD1; clone_size: once; v_call: TRBV19; j_call: TRBJ1-5; cdr3_aa: CASSMGTGEPQHF; cdr3_nt: TGTGCCAGTAGTATGGGGACAGGGGAGCCCCAGCATTTT
d_call: .; clone_size: .; v_call: TRBV9; j_call: TRBJ1-2; cdr3_aa: CASSVGGNPDYGYTF; cdr3_nt: TGTGCCAGCAGCGTAGGAGGGAACCCGGACTATGGCTACACCTTC
d_call: .; clone_size: many; v_call: TRBV5-1; j_call: TRBJ1-5; cdr3_aa: CASSLDSSGSQPQHF; cdr3_nt: TGCGCCAGCAGCTTGGATTCGTCTGGTAGTCAGCCCCAGCATTTT
d_call: .; clone_size: .; v_call: TRBV19; j_call: TRBJ1-5; cdr3_aa: CASSIVGGNQPQHF; cdr3_nt: TGTGCCAGTAGTATAGTCGGGGGGAATCAGCCCCAGCATTTT
d_call: .; clone_size: .; v_call: TRBV10-1; j_call: TRBJ1-6; cdr3_aa: CASSEGTVGNSPLHF; cdr3_nt: TGCGCCAGCAGTGAAGGCACAGTAGGAAATTCACCCCTCCACTTT
d_call: .; clone_size: once; v_call: TRBV5-1; j_call: TRBJ1-1; cdr3_aa: CASSFDRLNTEAFF; cdr3_nt: TGCGCCAGCAGCTTTGACAGACTGAACACTGAAGCTTTCTTT
d_call: TRBD1; clone_size: .; v_call: TRBV6-5; j_call: TRBJ1-1; cdr3_aa: CASRNAGQGNTEAFF; cdr3_nt: TGTGCCAGCAGAAATGCCGGACAGGGGAACACTGAAGCTTTCTTT
d_call: .; clone_size: many; v_call: TRBV13; j_call: TRBJ2-5; cdr3_aa: CASSPSGFGPGTQYF; cdr3_nt: TGTGCCAGCAGCCCAAGCGGATTTGGGCCGGGGACCCAGTACTTC
d_call: .; clone_size: .; v_call: TRBV19; j_call: TRBJ1-2; cdr3_aa: CASTPGKDVYTF; cdr3_nt: TGTGCCAGTACCCCCGGGAAGGATGTCTACACCTTC
d_call: .; clone_size: .; v_call: TRBV19; j_call: TRBJ2-6; cdr3_aa: CASRQQGSGANVLTF; cdr3_nt: TGTGCCAGTAGGCAACAGGGCTCTGGGGCCAACGTCCTGACTTTC
d_call: TRBD1; clone_size: .; v_call: TRBV30; j_call: TRBJ1-1; cdr3_aa: CAWSTGGGNTEAFF; cdr3_nt: TGTGCCTGGAGTACAGGGGGGGGGAACACTGAAGCTTTCTTT
d_call: .; clone_size: .; v_call: TRBV25-1; j_call: TRBJ2-5; cdr3_aa: CASSDQNRGGRETQYF; cdr3_nt: TGTGCCAGCAGTGATCAAAACAGGGGGGGCCGGGAGACCCAGTACTTC
d_call: .; clone_size: .; v_call: TRBV20-1; j_call: TRBJ1-2; cdr3_aa: CSAYRKDGYTF; cdr3_nt: TGCAGTGCCTACAGGAAGGATGGCTACACCTTC
d_call: TRBD1; clone_size: .; v_call: TRBV24-1; j_call: TRBJ2-1; cdr3_aa: CATSDPGQGDEQFF; cdr3_nt: TGTGCCACCAGTGATCCGGGACAGGGCGATGAGCAGTTCTTC
d_call: TRBD2; clone_size: few; v_call: TRBV9; j_call: TRBJ2-2; cdr3_aa: CASSPGTSGRLTGELFF; cdr3_nt: TGTGCCAGCAGCCCCGGGACTAGCGGGCGCCTCACCGGGGAGCTGTTTTTT
d_call: TRBD1; clone_size: .; v_call: TRBV3-1/TRBV3-2; j_call: TRBJ1-6; cdr3_aa: CASSPPGQGVDYNSPLHF; cdr3_nt: TGTGCCAGTTCACCTCCGGGACAGGGCGTTGACTATAATTCACCCCTCCACTTT
d_call: TRBD1; clone_size: .; v_call: TRBV7-2; j_call: TRBJ1-6; cdr3_aa: CASSLDRGNSPLHF; cdr3_nt: TGTGCCAGCAGCTTGGACAGGGGGAATTCACCCCTCCACTTT
d_call: TRBD1; clone_size: .; v_call: TRBV5-1; j_call: TRBJ2-7; cdr3_aa: CASSFGQGAGEQYF; cdr3_nt: TGCGCCAGCAGCTTCGGACAGGGGGCTGGGGAGCAGTACTTC